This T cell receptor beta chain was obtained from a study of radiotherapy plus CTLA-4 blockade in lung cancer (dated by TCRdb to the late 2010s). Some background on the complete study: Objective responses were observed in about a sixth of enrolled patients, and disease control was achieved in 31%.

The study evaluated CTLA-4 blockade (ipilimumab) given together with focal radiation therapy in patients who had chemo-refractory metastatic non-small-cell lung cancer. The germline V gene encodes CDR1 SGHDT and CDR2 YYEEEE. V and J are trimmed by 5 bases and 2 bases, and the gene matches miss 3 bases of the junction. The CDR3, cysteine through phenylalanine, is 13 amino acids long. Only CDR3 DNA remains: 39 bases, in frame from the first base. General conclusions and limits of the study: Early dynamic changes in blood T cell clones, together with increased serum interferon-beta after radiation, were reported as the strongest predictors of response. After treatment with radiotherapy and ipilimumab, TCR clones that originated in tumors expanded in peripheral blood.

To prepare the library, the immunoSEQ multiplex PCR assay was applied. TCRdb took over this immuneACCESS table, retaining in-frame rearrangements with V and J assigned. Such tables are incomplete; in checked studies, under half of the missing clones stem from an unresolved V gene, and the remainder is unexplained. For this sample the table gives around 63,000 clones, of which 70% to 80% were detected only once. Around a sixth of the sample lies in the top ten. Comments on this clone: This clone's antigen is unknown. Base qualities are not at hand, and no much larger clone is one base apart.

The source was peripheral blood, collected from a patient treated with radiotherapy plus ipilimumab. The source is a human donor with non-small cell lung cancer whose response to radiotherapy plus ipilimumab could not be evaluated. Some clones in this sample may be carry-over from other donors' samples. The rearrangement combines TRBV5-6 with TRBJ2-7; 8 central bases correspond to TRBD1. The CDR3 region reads CASSPDRAYEQYF. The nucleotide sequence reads TGTGCCAGCAGTCCGGACAGGGCCTACGAGCAGTACTTC.